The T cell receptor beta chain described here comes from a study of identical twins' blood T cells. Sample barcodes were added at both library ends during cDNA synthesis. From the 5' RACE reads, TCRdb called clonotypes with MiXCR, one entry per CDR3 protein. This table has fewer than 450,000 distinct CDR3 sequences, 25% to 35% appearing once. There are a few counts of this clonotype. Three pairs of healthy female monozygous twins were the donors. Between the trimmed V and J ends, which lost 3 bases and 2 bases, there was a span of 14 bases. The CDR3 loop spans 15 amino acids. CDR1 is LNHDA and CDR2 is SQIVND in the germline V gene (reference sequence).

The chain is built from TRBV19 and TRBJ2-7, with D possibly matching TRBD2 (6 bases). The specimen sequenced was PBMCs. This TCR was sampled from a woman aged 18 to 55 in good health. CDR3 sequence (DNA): TGTGCCAGTAGTATTTCGGGGGACCACCCCTACGAGCAGTACTTC. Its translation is CASSISGDHPYEQYF.